This T cell receptor beta chain was profiled in a study of blood T cell repertoires in COVID-19. Profiling relied on immunoSEQ multiplex PCR, and the TCRdb table lists in-frame clones only, not all of them. The sample carries hundreds of thousands of clones, approximately 90% recorded once. Trimming cost V 7 bases and J 6 bases, with 13 bases left between them. CDR3 length equals 13 residues. From germline, CDR1 is MRHNA and CDR2 SNTAGT. The chain recombines TRBV6-4 with TRBJ2-4, with D maybe TRBD2 (7 bases). Source material: PBMCs or T cells enriched from blood (not recorded which). This sequence originates from a woman aged 18 to 35 who had recovered from COVID-19. Written as DNA, the CDR3 is TGTGCCAGCAAAGAAAGGGGGGGAAACATTCAGTACTTC. Amino acid sequence: CASKERGGNIQYF.